This entry lists 12 T cell receptor beta chains sequenced from one sample in a study of CXCR3-negative and CXCR3-positive naive CD8 T cells (dated by TCRdb to the late 2010s). The data were produced on a NextSeq 550. The Human TCR Profiling Kit (MiLaboratory) was used to make UMI-labeled 5' RACE TRB cDNA libraries. The reads, reprocessed by TCRdb, yield one row per CDR3 protein sequence and no DNA. The sample table gives some 6,700 distinct CDR3 sequences. The ten top clones hold more than 1.1% of the sample. The material sequenced was naive CXCR3- CD8+ T cells from blood. What the cell subset or site label conveys for this sample: CD45RO-CCR7+CD27+CD95- naive CD8+ T cells lacking CXCR3 (TNR3-). The receptors were gathered from a human donor in good health. Some clones in this sample may be carry-over from other donors' samples.

This clonotype is classed as medium-sized (0.01 to 0.1%) by frequency. This chain links TRBV7-6 with TRBJ2-1; TCRdb selects TRBD2, and the lack of DNA leaves this call unchecked. Per germline, CDR1 SGHVS and CDR2 FNYEAQ. The CDR3 consists of 13 residues. CDR3 region: CASSSTTYNEQFF.

The chain has TRBV25-1 and TRBJ1-6. The CDR3 runs 12 residues. Germline loops: CDR1 MGHDK, CDR2 SYGVNS. The CDR3 spells CASSEYYSPLHF. The full variable domain, its missing parts supplied by reference TRBV25-1 and TRBJ1-6, is EADIYQTPRYLVIGTGKKITLECSQTMGHDKMYWYQQDPGMELHLIHYSYGVNSTEKGDLSSESTVSRIRTEHFPLTLESARPSHTSQYLCASSEYYSPLHFGNGTRLTVT.

V gene TRBV11-2 combines with J gene TRBJ2-7. The CDR3 loop spans 12 amino acids. Germline values: CDR1 SGHAT, CDR2 FQNNGV. The chain's CDR3 is CASSFLGYEQYF.

The CDR3 here is CSARDQGAGYGYTF. The chain joins TRBV20-1 to TRBJ1-2; TCRdb calls TRBD1, which cannot be checked without DNA. Germline CDR1 DFQATT, CDR2 SNEGSKA (reference sequence). This CDR3 spans 14 amino acids.

In terms of frequency, this clonotype is medium-sized. This chain connects TRBV29-1 to TRBJ2-3; the D call of TRBD2 rests on TCRdb alone, since no DNA is present to check it. The CDR3 spans 15 residues. Germline CDR1 and CDR2: SQVTM and ANQGSEA. The CDR3: CSVEDGGGPTDTQYF.

In terms of frequency, this clonotype is medium-sized (0.01 to 0.1%). The J gene is TRBJ2-1, the V gene TRBV7-9; TCRdb returns TRBD1, unconfirmable since there is no DNA. Per the germline V gene, CDR1 is SEHNR and CDR2 is FQNEAQ (reference sequence). The CDR3 consists of 16 residues. The CDR3 loop reads CASSWGQGGSYNEQFF.

The chain employs TRBV21-1 and TRBJ2-7; TCRdb's D call of TRBD2 is untestable without DNA. TRBV21-1 is a pseudogene locus. The CDR3 contains 18 residues. CDR3 region: CASSNPAGRSRSPYEQYF.

This clonotype registers medium-sized by frequency. V and J are TRBV11-2 and TRBJ2-2; TCRdb gives TRBD1 as the D gene, but with no DNA this cannot be confirmed. Germline V gives CDR1 SGHAT, CDR2 FQNNGV. This CDR3 spans 20 amino acids. The CDR3 loop reads CASSLDAGTAEYANTGELFF.

This clonotype is classed as medium-sized by frequency. The CDR3 sequence is CASSLDASGTWSSYEQYF. The chain carries TRBV5-1 and TRBJ2-7; no DNA is available, so the TRBD2 call from TCRdb remains unchecked. Germline V lookup: CDR1 SGHRS, CDR2 YFSETQ. This CDR3 is built from 18 residues.

The chain combines TRBV29-1 with TRBJ2-7; there is no DNA to check the TCRdb D call of TRBD2. This CDR3 is built from 14 residues. Germline V gives CDR1 SQVTM, CDR2 ANQGSEA. This CDR3 reads CSVERPGGSYEQYF.

This chain joins TRBV3-1 and TRBJ2-4. Germline assignment: CDR1 LGHDT and CDR2 YNNKEL (reference sequence). CDR3 length: 17 residues. The CDR3 sequence is CASSQDPGPIAKNIQYF.

J is TRBJ2-3 and V is TRBV6-5; the D gene TCRdb calls, TRBD2, cannot be checked with no DNA. The CDR3 spans 15 residues. From germline, CDR1 is MNHEY and CDR2 SVGAGI. CDR3 sequence: CASSYLREGRDTQYF.